This entry is about one T cell receptor (beta chain). The junction had 2 bases not matched to a gene; V was cut back by 0 bases and J by 5 bases. This CDR3 has 14 residues. Germline-derived CDR1 and CDR2 are SGHRS and YFSETQ. The data originate from a study of T cells after somatic rescue of genetic block. Assay: immunoSEQ multiplex PCR; the TCRdb copy retains only in-frame clones and omits some. Of roughly 67,000 clones in the sample, about nine tenths were seen once. The sample taken for sequencing was peripheral blood mononuclear cells (PBMCs). The V and J genes are TRBV5-1 and TRBJ2-7; 10 bases are shared with TRBD1. The clonotype comes from a middle-aged man. CDR3 residues: CASSLGTGGDEQYF. CDR3 DNA sequence: TGCGCCAGCAGCTTGGGGACAGGGGGGGACGAGCAGTACTTC.